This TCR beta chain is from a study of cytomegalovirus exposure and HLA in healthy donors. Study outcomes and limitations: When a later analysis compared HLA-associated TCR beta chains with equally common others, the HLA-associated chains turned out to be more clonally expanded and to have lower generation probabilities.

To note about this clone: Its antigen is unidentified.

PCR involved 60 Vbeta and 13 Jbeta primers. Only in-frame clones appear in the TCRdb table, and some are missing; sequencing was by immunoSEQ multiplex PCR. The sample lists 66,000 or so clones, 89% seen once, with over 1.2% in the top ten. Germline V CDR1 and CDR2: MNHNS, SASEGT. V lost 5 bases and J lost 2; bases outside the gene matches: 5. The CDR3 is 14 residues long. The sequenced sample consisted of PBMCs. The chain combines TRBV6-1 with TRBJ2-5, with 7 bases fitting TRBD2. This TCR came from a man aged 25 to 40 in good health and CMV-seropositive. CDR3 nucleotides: TGTGCCAGCAGTTCAGGGCGGGGGCAAGAGACCCAGTACTTC. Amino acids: CASSSGRGQETQYF.